The 11 T cell receptor beta chains reported below all come from one sample, sequenced in a study of T cell repertoires in cytomegalovirus infection. MiXCR, run by TCRdb on the reads, gives a single entry per CDR3 protein. The data hold 230,000 or so distinct CDR3 sequences, with approximately 15% observed a single time. What was sequenced was CD8+ T cells from PBMCs. These receptors were obtained from a human donor in good health (CMV status not recorded). Some clones in this sample may be carry-over from other donors' samples.

This clonotype turned up a few times. CDR3 amino acids: CASTGQGPDTQYF. The CDR3 coding sequence is TGTGCCAGCACGGGACAGGGACCAGATACGCAGTATTTT. The chain uses TRBV12-3 or TRBV12-4 and TRBJ2-3; 9 nucleotides align to TRBD1. The CDR3 extends over 13 amino acids. Trimming took 7 bases from V and 4 from J; bases not matched to a gene: 3.

This clonotype occurred many times. The J gene is TRBJ2-7, the V gene TRBV4-1; TRBD2 matches 11 bases. From germline, CDR1 is MGHRA and CDR2 YSYEKL. This CDR3 has 15 residues. After removal of 1 base from V and 1 base from J, the junction contained 0 bases not matched to a gene. The chain's CDR3 is CASSQGLAGSYEQYF. In DNA, the CDR3 is TGCGCCAGCAGCCAAGGACTAGCGGGGTCCTACGAGCAGTACTTC.

This clonotype appeared many times. This chain uses TRBV7-8 with TRBJ1-6; tentative D call: TRBD1 (6 bases). V dropped 9 bases and J dropped 3 bases, with 12 bases sitting between them. This CDR3 is 14 amino acids long. Germline CDR1 reads SGHVS; CDR2 reads FQNEAQ. The CDR3 nucleotides are TGTGCCAGTTCAGGGGACTACTATAATTCACCCCTCCACTTT. Protein: CASSGDYYNSPLHF.

The V gene is TRBV10-3, the J gene TRBJ2-5, with 9 positions matching TRBD2. Germline-derived CDR1 and CDR2 are ENHRY and SYGVKD. The CDR3 contains 16 residues. Trimming cost V 4 bases and J 0 bases; bases outside gene matches: 6. The CDR3 region is CAISALAGQYQETQYF. The CDR3 region has the DNA TGTGCCATCAGTGCCCTAGCGGGGCAGTACCAAGAGACCCAGTACTTC.

This clonotype was recorded a few times. This chain links TRBV5-1 with TRBJ2-7; D is ambiguous. This CDR3 has 15 residues. Trimming took 0 bases from V and 3 from J, leaving 13 bases between them. CDR1 SGHRS and CDR2 YFSETQ come from the germline V gene. Written as DNA, the CDR3 is TGCGCCAGCAGCTTGGAGACTCATAAGGGCTACGAGCAGTACTTC. As protein: CASSLETHKGYEQYF.

This clonotype came up many times. The rearrangement uses TRBV7-9 and TRBJ2-5, with 13 bases that match TRBD2. Germline lookup yields CDR1 SEHNR and CDR2 FQNEAQ (reference sequence). Trimming at V came to 5 bases and at J to 5 bases, leaving 11 bases not matched to a gene. The CDR3 is 17 residues long. The CDR3 sequence: CASSPPGTSGAVETQYF. Written as DNA, the CDR3 is TGTGCCAGCAGCCCCCCCGGGACTAGCGGGGCGGTGGAGACCCAGTACTTC.

The table lists this clonotype with a few counts. This chain joins TRBV29-1 and TRBJ1-2; D is ambiguous. This CDR3 comprises 12 residues. Trimming pared 3 bases from V and 2 bases from J, leaving 7 bases between. The germline CDR1 and CDR2 sequences are SQVTM and ANQGSEA. CDR3 DNA sequence: TGCAGCGTTGAGCCACGAAACTATGGCTACACCTTC. As protein: CSVEPRNYGYTF.

Regarding this clonotype: This may come from a read error, since a much larger clone is one base off. V gene TRBV6-2 or TRBV6-3 combines with J gene TRBJ1-1; D gene uncertain. This CDR3 has 11 residues. V was pared by 6 bases and J by 9 bases, with 11 bases between. Germline V gene data show CDR1 as MNHEY and CDR2 as SVGEGT. The CDR3 bases are TGTGCCAGCAGGGTGAGGAATCAAGCTTTCTTT. This gives the protein CASRVRNQAFF.

This chain joins TRBV7-6 and TRBJ1-5, with unresolved D. Germline V gives CDR1 SGHVS, CDR2 FNYEAQ. Trimming took off 6 bases at V and 4 bases at J, with 10 bases between the two ends. CDR3 length: 13 amino acids. CDR3 region: CASSPGQNQPQHF. CDR3 in DNA: TGTGCCAGCAGTCCGGGTCAAAATCAGCCCCAGCATTTT.

The CDR3 DNA sequence: TGTGCCACCAGCAGAGCTGGGGACCCCTCCTACGAGCAGTACTTC. Protein: CATSRAGDPSYEQYF. The J gene is TRBJ2-7, the V gene TRBV15, with D tentatively TRBD1 or TRBD2 (5 bases each). The CDR3 length is 15 residues. Per germline, CDR1 LNHNV and CDR2 YYDKDF (reference sequence). V gave up 1 base and J gave up 0 bases, with 10 bases separating them.

The table lists this clonotype with a few counts. This chain uses TRBV5-1 with TRBJ2-7; 7 nucleotides align to TRBD1. The CDR3 contains 13 residues. Germline V gene lookup returns CDR1 SGHRS and CDR2 YFSETQ. V lost 6 bases and J lost 3; bases outside the gene matches: 6. The CDR3 DNA sequence: TGCGCCAGCAAGGGGGCCAGGGACTACGAGCAGTACTTC. Its translation: CASKGARDYEQYF.